This is a list of T cell receptor beta chains from one sample in a study of control samples from healthy donors and cancer patients. The table came from immunoSEQ multiplex PCR; TCRdb's copy has only in-frame clones and leaves some out. The sample carries around 67,000 clones, roughly 89% recorded once. The sample comprised PBMCs. Receptor source: a man in his fifties or sixties with colorectal cancer. Each CDR3 is given with its conserved first and last residue. Fields, in order: D gene, V gene, clone size, J gene, CDR3 protein, CDR3 DNA. A D gene is named only where the DNA matches it firmly. For some rows the clone size is stated as once, few or many, or as a class when expanded; others skip it.

.	TRBV7-9	once	TRBJ1-3	CASSFGGYSGNTIYF	TGTGCCAGCAGCTTTGGGGGCTACTCTGGAAACACCATATATTTT
TRBD1	TRBV3-1/TRBV3-2	.	TRBJ1-5	CASSSQTGLGLQHF	TGTGCCAGCAGCAGCCAGACAGGGCTCGGTCTCCAGCATTTT
TRBD2	TRBV5-1	.	TRBJ2-5	CASSQGLGRQETQYF	TGCGCCAGCAGCCAGGGACTAGGCCGGCAAGAGACCCAGTACTTC
TRBD2	TRBV7-9	.	TRBJ2-7	CASSTGLAGGLYEQYF	TGTGCCAGCAGCACGGGACTAGCGGGGGGCCTCTACGAGCAGTACTTC
TRBD2	TRBV7-9	.	TRBJ2-2	CASSMTSGDTGELFF	TGTGCCAGCAGCATGACTAGCGGGGACACCGGGGAGCTGTTTTTT
.	TRBV5-6	.	TRBJ2-1	CASSLGGATSSYNEQFF	TGTGCCAGCAGCTTAGGGGGCGCGACTAGCTCCTACAATGAGCAGTTCTTC
.	TRBV20-1	.	TRBJ2-3	CSATYTDTQYF	TGCAGTGCTACCTACACAGATACGCAGTATTTT
.	TRBV7-9	.	TRBJ2-7	CASSPRGSYEQYF	TGTGCCAGCAGCCCCCGGGGGTCCTACGAGCAGTACTTC
.	TRBV12-5	.	TRBJ2-1	CASGEPRQGSFNEQFF	TGTGCTAGTGGGGAGCCTAGGCAGGGGTCCTTCAATGAGCAGTTCTTC
TRBD1	TRBV6-2/TRBV6-3	.	TRBJ1-5	CASSYGDGTGGIFGSNQPQHF	TGTGCCAGCAGTTACGGCGACGGGACAGGGGGTATTTTCGGGAGCAATCAGCCCCAGCATTTT
TRBD2	TRBV7-2	.	TRBJ2-7	CASSLGLAGSYEQYF	TGTGCCAGCAGCTTAGGACTAGCGGGAAGCTACGAGCAGTACTTC
.	TRBV15	.	TRBJ1-1	CATSRGGVSAEAFF	TGTGCCACCAGCAGAGGGGGGGTGTCGGCTGAAGCTTTCTTT
.	TRBV5-4	.	TRBJ1-2	CASSLRGAYGYTF	TGTGCCAGCAGCTTGCGGGGGGCGTATGGCTACACCTTC
TRBD1	TRBV18	.	TRBJ1-2	CASSQDRGNGYTF	TGTGCCAGCTCACAGGACAGGGGGAATGGCTACACCTTC
.	TRBV9	.	TRBJ1-4	CASSVDGGPVNEKLFF	TGTGCCAGCAGCGTAGACGGGGGGCCCGTTAATGAAAAACTGTTTTTT
TRBD1	TRBV5-4	once	TRBJ1-2	CASSWDRDGYTF	TGTGCCAGCAGCTGGGACAGGGATGGCTACACCTTC
.	TRBV5-8	.	TRBJ1-2	CASSSGGLGVYGYTF	TGTGCCAGCAGCTCGGGCGGGCTGGGGGTCTATGGCTACACCTTC
TRBD1	TRBV10-3	.	TRBJ1-2	CAISESTGGESLYGYTF	TGTGCCATCAGTGAGTCAACAGGGGGCGAATCCCTCTATGGCTACACCTTC
.	TRBV30	.	TRBJ2-3	CAWSVGTGYTDTQYF	TGTGCCTGGAGTGTGGGTACAGGGTATACAGATACGCAGTATTTT
TRBD2	TRBV2	few	TRBJ2-5	CASSAGRLANEETQYF	TGTGCCAGCAGTGCCGGGAGACTAGCGAACGAAGAGACCCAGTACTTC
.	TRBV5-1	.	TRBJ1-1	CASRVGHGYTEAFF	TGCGCCAGCAGGGTCGGCCACGGGTACACTGAAGCTTTCTTT
.	TRBV19	few	TRBJ1-5	CASTARGGNQPQHF	TGTGCCAGTACCGCCCGGGGGGGGAATCAGCCCCAGCATTTT
.	TRBV9	.	TRBJ2-2	CASSVRELNTGELFF	TGTGCCAGCAGCGTAAGGGAGCTGAACACCGGGGAGCTGTTTTTT
.	TRBV7-8	.	TRBJ2-4	CASSLDIAKNIQYF	TGTGCCAGCAGCTTGGACATAGCCAAAAACATTCAGTACTTC
TRBD2	TRBV6-2/TRBV6-3	once	TRBJ2-1	CASSPAPAGGSGEQFF	TGTGCCAGCAGCCCTGCTCCAGCGGGGGGGTCGGGTGAGCAGTTCTTC
.	TRBV2	.	TRBJ2-5	CASRATVPQETQYF	TGTGCCAGCAGGGCGACAGTTCCCCAAGAGACCCAGTACTTC
.	TRBV6-6	.	TRBJ2-2	CASKDTGELFF	TGTGCCAGCAAGGACACCGGGGAGCTGTTTTTT
.	TRBV29-1	.	TRBJ2-5	CSVIGKATGKGGTQYF	TGCAGCGTTATCGGAAAGGCGACAGGCAAGGGGGGGACCCAGTACTTC
.	TRBV30	once	TRBJ2-7	CACLRDAFPEQYF	TGTGCCTGCCTCCGGGACGCCTTTCCTGAGCAGTACTTC
.	TRBV18	.	TRBJ1-4	CASSAGTNEKLFF	TGTGCCAGCTCGGCAGGAACTAATGAAAAACTGTTTTTT
.	TRBV5-1	.	TRBJ2-6	CASSLVRGVAGANVLTF	TGCGCCAGCAGCTTGGTCAGGGGTGTGGCTGGGGCCAACGTCCTGACTTTC